The 21 T cell receptor beta chains below were found in one sample sequenced in a study of blood T cell repertoires in COVID-19. The table came from immunoSEQ multiplex PCR; TCRdb's copy has only in-frame clones and leaves some out. The data contain roughly 66,000 clones, about 91% of them singletons. The source material was peripheral blood. These receptors were taken from a human donor in a cohort sampled during active COVID-19.

This rearrangement joins TRBV11-3 to TRBJ2-1; D call uncertain. The CDR3 has 13 amino acids. Germline V CDR1 and CDR2: SGHNT, YENEEA. V lost 3 bases and J lost 9, with 12 bases in between. CDR3 sequence reads: CASSFGRFGEQFF. In DNA form, the CDR3 reads TGTGCCAGCAGCTTCGGCAGGTTTGGTGAGCAGTTCTTC.

V is TRBV18 and J is TRBJ2-5; TRBD2 might be the D (6 bases). The CDR3 consists of 12 residues. Germline assignment: CDR1 KGHSH and CDR2 LQKENI. V dropped 3 bases and J dropped 4 bases, with 6 bases sitting between them. This chain's CDR3 is CASSPGGETQYF. The DNA for the CDR3 is TGTGCCAGCTCACCCGGGGGAGAGACCCAGTACTTC.

This chain uses TRBV5-1 with TRBJ2-5; 10 bases align to TRBD2. This CDR3 contains 18 residues. Germline CDR1 and CDR2: SGHRS and YFSETQ. Unmatched junction bases numbered 13, after V lost 3 bases and J lost 2 bases. CDR3 bases: TGCGCCAGCAGCTGGAGGTGGGAAGCGGGGGGGAAACAAGAGACCCAGTACTTC. Amino acids: CASSWRWEAGGKQETQYF.

This sequence joins TRBV10-3 and TRBJ2-7, with 8 bases identical to TRBD2. In germline, CDR1 is ENHRY, CDR2 SYGVKD. Trimming removed 0 bases from V and 1 base from J; junction bases left unmatched: 11. This CDR3 is built from 18 residues. For the CDR3, the DNA is TGTGCCATCAGTGAGTCGGGGCTAGCGGGTTCCAGGTCCTACGAGCAGTACTTC. It translates to CAISESGLAGSRSYEQYF.

The gene calls are TRBV27 and TRBJ1-6; tentatively, D is TRBD1 (6 bases). The CDR3 is 14 residues long. Deletions cut 3 bases from V and 6 bases from J, with 9 bases between. Germline lookup yields CDR1 MNHEY and CDR2 SMNVEV (reference sequence). CDR3 nucleotide sequence: TGTGCCAGCAGTTTGCGCAGGGGTAATTCACCCCTCCACTTT. As protein: CASSLRRGNSPLHF.

The chain joins TRBV5-4 to TRBJ2-5; weak D call: TRBD1 (5 bases). Germline V lookup: CDR1 SGHNT, CDR2 YYREEE (reference sequence). The CDR3 runs to 15 residues. The V gene lost 0 bases and the J gene lost 2 bases, with 11 bases spanning the gap. CDR3 in amino acids: CASSLGGGSQETQYF. CDR3 nucleotide sequence: TGTGCCAGCAGCTTGGGGGGCGGATCTCAAGAGACCCAGTACTTC.

This clone was counted between two and nine times. Within the sample, other DNA sequences also encode this same CDR3. The chain is built from TRBV5-1 and TRBJ2-1; TRBD2 agrees at 11 bases. Germline loops: CDR1 SGHRS, CDR2 YFSETQ. This CDR3 has 16 amino acids. V trimming: 3 bases; J trimming: 7 bases; junction bases outside the gene matches: 9. Written as DNA, the CDR3 is TGCGCCAGCAGCTGGGGTAGCGGGGGGGCCAGGAATGAGCAGTTCTTC. Residues: CASSWGSGGARNEQFF.

The V gene is TRBV6-2 or TRBV6-3, the J gene TRBJ2-1; no clear D. Germline V lookup: CDR1 MNHEY, CDR2 SVGEGT. The CDR3 contains 12 residues. V shed 6 bases and J shed 7 bases, with 10 bases lying between them. CDR3 coding DNA: TGTGCCAGCAGCTCTCTCCAGAATGAGCAGTTCTTC. This codes for CASSSLQNEQFF.

This rearrangement joins TRBV3-1 (or the pseudogene TRBV3-2) to TRBJ1-2; D is perhaps TRBD1 (5 bases). Trimming took off 0 bases at V and 3 bases at J, with 11 bases between the two ends. The CDR3 runs to 15 residues. The V gene's germline CDR1 is LGHDT and CDR2 YNNKEL (reference sequence). The CDR3 coding sequence is TGTGCCAGCAGCCAAGACCCCCCACAGGACTATGGCTACACCTTC. Protein: CASSQDPPQDYGYTF.

The chain uses TRBV5-1 and TRBJ2-5; TRBD2 matches 11 bases. This CDR3 contains 16 residues. V was pared by 0 bases and J by 0 bases, with 1 base of the junction left unmatched. CDR1 and CDR2 (germline): SGHRS, YFSETQ. DNA of the CDR3: TGCGCCAGCAGCTTGGCTAGCGGGGGGTACCAAGAGACCCAGTACTTC. Protein product: CASSLASGGYQETQYF.

This chain links TRBV11-3 with TRBJ1-5, with a tentative D call TRBD1 (6 bases). CDR1 SGHNT and CDR2 YENEEA come from the germline V gene. This CDR3 is built from 15 residues. With 0 bases removed from V and 6 bases from J, the gap between germline ends came to 12 bases. CDR3: CASSLDVRGSQPQHF. The CDR3 DNA follows: TGTGCCAGCAGCTTAGACGTCAGGGGCAGTCAGCCCCAGCATTTT.

The V call is TRBV29-1, the J call TRBJ1-4; 11 positions match TRBD1. Trimming cost V 5 bases and J 7 bases; bases outside gene matches: 3. The V gene's germline CDR1 is SQVTM and CDR2 ANQGSEA. CDR3 size: 13 residues. The CDR3 sequence: CSVRTGGAEKLFF. CDR3 DNA: TGCAGCGTTCGGACAGGGGGCGCTGAAAAACTGTTTTTT.

The chain links TRBV10-3 to TRBJ2-7; possible D gene TRBD1, 5 bases. V shed 0 bases and J shed 5 bases, with 11 bases lying between them. The CDR3 contains 14 residues. Germline CDR1 is ENHRY and CDR2 is SYGVKD. CDR3 DNA: TGTGCCATCAGTGAGTCCACCAGGGTGGACGAGCAGTACTTC. Its translation: CAISESTRVDEQYF.

The chain uses TRBV18 and TRBJ2-1; 7 nucleotides match TRBD1. The junction had 11 bases not matched to a gene; V was cut back by 8 bases and J by 4 bases. There are 15 residues in the CDR3. Looked up from germline, CDR1 is KGHSH and CDR2 is LQKENI. Here the CDR3 DNA reads TGTGCCAGCGGGCCCAGGGGGTTAAGGTACAATGAGCAGTTCTTC. Residues: CASGPRGLRYNEQFF.

The chain has TRBV19 and TRBJ1-2; D perhaps matches TRBD1 (5 bases). The CDR3 extends over 17 amino acids. The ends were cut back, 3 bases at V and 0 bases at J, with 17 bases in the middle. The germline V gene has CDR1 LNHDA and CDR2 SQIVND (reference sequence). In DNA, the CDR3 is TGTGCCAGTAGTATGGCAGGGAGGGGAATACCTAACTATGGCTACACCTTC. Its translation is CASSMAGRGIPNYGYTF.

The chain combines TRBV7-9 with TRBJ2-4, with 10 positions matching TRBD1. CDR1 and CDR2 from the germline V gene are SEHNR and FQNEAQ (reference sequence). The trim removed 1 base at V and 3 bases at J, leaving 6 bases unmatched. The CDR3 covers 17 residues. The CDR3 DNA sequence: TGTGCCAGCAGCTTAGTTGACAGGGGGCGAGGCAAAAACATTCAGTACTTC. Protein sequence: CASSLVDRGRGKNIQYF. Full variable domain (remainder filled in from reference TRBV7-9 and TRBJ2-4): DTGVSQNPRHKITKRGQNVTFRCDPISEHNRLYWYRQTLGQGPEFLTYFQNEAQLEKSRLLSDRFSAERPKGSFSTLEIQRTEQGDSAMYLCASSLVDRGRGKNIQYFGAGTRLSVL.

The gene calls are TRBV18 and TRBJ2-7, with 8 bases identical to TRBD1. This CDR3 is built from 14 residues. The junction had 4 bases not matched to a gene; V was cut back by 3 bases and J by 3 bases. The V gene's germline CDR1 is KGHSH and CDR2 LQKENI. CDR3 sequence reads: CASSPQGANYEQYF. In DNA form, the CDR3 reads TGTGCCAGCTCACCCCAGGGGGCAAACTACGAGCAGTACTTC.

The gene calls are TRBV7-2 and TRBJ2-2; possible D gene TRBD2, 6 bases. Trimming removed 1 base from V and 1 base from J, with 10 bases in between. Germline V CDR1 and CDR2: SGHTA, FQGNSA. CDR3 length equals 16 residues. The chain's CDR3 is CASSLVGGRNTGELFF. The CDR3 nucleotides are TGTGCCAGCAGCTTAGTGGGGGGACGGAACACCGGGGAGCTGTTTTTT.

The chain carries TRBV6-2 or TRBV6-3 and TRBJ2-1, with 10 bases fitting TRBD2. The CDR3 is 15 amino acids. In germline, CDR1 is MNHEY, CDR2 SVGEGT. With 5 bases clipped from V and 1 base from J, the junction kept 2 bases outside the gene matches. This CDR3 is CASSSGGGSYNEQFF. The CDR3 bases are TGTGCCAGCAGTAGCGGGGGGGGTTCCTACAATGAGCAGTTCTTC.

The rearrangement uses TRBV6-5 and TRBJ2-7; 10 bases fit TRBD1. V gave up 7 bases and J gave up 5 bases; unmatched junction bases: 5. CDR3 size: 13 residues. CDR1 and CDR2 (germline): MNHEY, SVGAGI. CDR3 loop: CASTRDRGHEQYF. The CDR3 DNA is TGTGCCAGCACCCGGGACAGGGGCCACGAGCAGTACTTC.

J is TRBJ1-2 and V is TRBV5-1; 8 nucleotides align to TRBD1. V lost 0 bases and J lost 4; bases outside the gene matches: 5. Germline assignment: CDR1 SGHRS and CDR2 YFSETQ. The CDR3 length is 15 residues. The CDR3 spells CASSLGAGGVYGYTF. The CDR3 bases are TGCGCCAGCAGCTTGGGGGCAGGGGGCGTCTATGGCTACACCTTC.